A selection of T cell receptor beta chains follows, all from one sample in a study of cytomegalovirus exposure and HLA in healthy donors. Measured with immunoSEQ multiplex PCR; TCRdb has only the in-frame clones, and not every one. This sample has about 140,000 clones, with 70% to 80% found just once. Source material: PBMCs. These receptors were collected from a male donor in good health and CMV-seronegative. Both conserved end residues are part of each CDR3. Fields, in order: clone size, J gene, D gene, V gene, CDR3 protein, CDR3 DNA. A D gene is named only where the DNA matches it firmly. Rows may omit the clone size; those that give it use once, few, many or a size class.

-,TRBJ1-1,TRBD1,TRBV28,CASNVPDRVNTEAFF,TGTGCCAGCAACGTCCCTGACAGGGTGAACACTGAAGCTTTCTTT
-,TRBJ1-2,TRBD1,TRBV4-3,CASSPDRGRAPNYGYTF,TGCGCCAGCAGCCCGGACAGGGGGAGGGCCCCTAACTATGGCTACACCTTC
-,TRBJ1-2,-,TRBV29-1,CSVYRDEGYTF,TGCAGCGTTTACAGGGATGAAGGCTACACCTTC
-,TRBJ2-1,-,TRBV12-5,CASEEGVYPIYNEQFF,TGTGCTAGTGAGGAGGGCGTATACCCAATATACAATGAGCAGTTCTTC
once,TRBJ1-1,-,TRBV5-6,CASSLGRGTVYTEAFF,TGTGCCAGCAGCTTGGGGCGGGGTACGGTCTACACTGAAGCTTTCTTT
-,TRBJ1-2,-,TRBV4-3,CASSQDRYGYGYTF,TGCGCCAGCAGCCAAGATCGGTATGGCTATGGCTACACCTTC
-,TRBJ2-7,-,TRBV28,CASSLSRPSYEQYF,TGTGCCAGCAGTTTATCGCGCCCCTCCTACGAGCAGTACTTC
-,TRBJ2-7,TRBD1,TRBV29-1,CSVEDRDRDHEQYF,TGCAGCGTTGAAGACCGGGACAGGGACCACGAGCAGTACTTC
few,TRBJ1-4,-,TRBV4-3,CASSQEFPRVEKLFF,TGCGCCAGCAGCCAAGAATTCCCCAGGGTTGAAAAACTGTTTTTT
-,TRBJ2-7,TRBD1,TRBV27,CASTHGQGHYEQYF,TGTGCCAGCACCCACGGACAGGGACACTACGAGCAGTACTTC
-,TRBJ1-1,TRBD1,TRBV6-6,CASSMTGGNTEAFF,TGTGCCAGCAGTATGACAGGGGGAAACACTGAAGCTTTCTTT
-,TRBJ1-6,-,TRBV11-2,CASSYRGGSYNSPLHF,TGTGCCAGCAGCTACCGCGGGGGCTCCTATAATTCACCCCTCCACTTT
-,TRBJ1-1,TRBD1,TRBV6-5,CASSKTGITEAFF,TGTGCCAGCAGCAAGACAGGGATCACTGAAGCTTTCTTT
-,TRBJ2-7,TRBD2,TRBV7-9,CASSLLAGAYEQYF,TGTGCCAGCAGCTTACTAGCGGGGGCCTACGAGCAGTACTTC
-,TRBJ2-1,-,TRBV28,CASQGISYNEQFF,TGTGCCAGCCAGGGTATCTCCTACAATGAGCAGTTCTTC
-,TRBJ2-5,-,TRBV4-3,CASSQDRRAQETQYF,TGCGCCAGCAGCCAAGACCGCCGCGCTCAAGAGACCCAGTACTTC
-,TRBJ2-5,TRBD2,TRBV25-1,CASSGAGIQETQYF,TGTGCCAGCAGTGGAGCGGGGATACAAGAGACCCAGTACTTC
-,TRBJ2-5,-,TRBV2,CASRSRGLGTQYF,TGTGCCAGCAGAAGCAGGGGTCTGGGGACCCAGTACTTC
-,TRBJ1-6,TRBD1,TRBV18,CASSLDRGRFSPLHF,TGTGCCAGCTCACTCGACAGGGGGCGGTTTTCACCCCTCCACTTT
-,TRBJ2-7,-,TRBV4-3,CASSQEHRGEQYF,TGCGCCAGCAGCCAAGAACACCGGGGCGAGCAGTACTTC
-,TRBJ1-6,-,TRBV5-1,CASSPVEGGSGNSPLHF,TGCGCCTCTTCTCCTGTGGAGGGGGGGTCGGGTAATTCACCCCTCCACTTT
-,TRBJ2-6,-,TRBV23-1,CASSHPHSGANVLTF,TGCGCCAGCAGTCATCCACATTCTGGGGCCAACGTCCTGACTTTC
-,TRBJ2-4,-,TRBV6-6,CASSYGPQDIQYF,TGTGCCAGCAGTTATGGCCCCCAGGACATTCAGTACTTC